This T cell receptor (beta chain) was identified during a study of blood T cell repertoires in COVID-19. On the study more broadly: There were acute and convalescent COVID-19 samples, and they came from the United States, Italy and Spain. Nucleic acid was either cDNA or gDNA, and it came from T cells, B-cell-depleted T cells, or PBMCs.

Per the germline V gene, CDR1 is MNHEY and CDR2 is SVGAGI. The V gene end was trimmed by 6 bases and the J gene end by 9 bases; junction bases not matched to a gene: 13. The CDR3 totals 14 residues. The data were produced by immunoSEQ multiplex PCR, yet TCRdb's version contains in-frame clones alone and is incomplete. Among about 220,000 clones listed, less than 90% were seen once. V and J are TRBV6-5 and TRBJ2-5, with TRBD2 matching over 7 bases. Sequencing was carried out using peripheral blood. The sequence was collected from a man aged 30 to 39 with active or convalescent COVID-19. This CDR3 reads CASSHTSAPGAQYF. CDR3 nucleotide sequence: TGTGCCAGCAGCCATACTAGCGCACCGGGGGCCCAGTACTTC.